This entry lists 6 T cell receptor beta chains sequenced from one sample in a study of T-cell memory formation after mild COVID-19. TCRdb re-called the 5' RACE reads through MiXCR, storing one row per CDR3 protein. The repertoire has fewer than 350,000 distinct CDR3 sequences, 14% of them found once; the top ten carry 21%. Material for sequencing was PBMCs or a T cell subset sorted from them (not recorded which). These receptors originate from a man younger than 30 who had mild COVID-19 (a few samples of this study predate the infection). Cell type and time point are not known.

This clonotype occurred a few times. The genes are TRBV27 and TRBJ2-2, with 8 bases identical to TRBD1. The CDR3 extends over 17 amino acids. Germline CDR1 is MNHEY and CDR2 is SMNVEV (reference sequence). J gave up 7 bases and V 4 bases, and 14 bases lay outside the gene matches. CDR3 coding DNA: TGTGCCAGCAGTTCCCGAGTAGGCAGGGGGCAGGACGGGGAGCTGTTTTTT. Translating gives CASSSRVGRGQDGELFF.

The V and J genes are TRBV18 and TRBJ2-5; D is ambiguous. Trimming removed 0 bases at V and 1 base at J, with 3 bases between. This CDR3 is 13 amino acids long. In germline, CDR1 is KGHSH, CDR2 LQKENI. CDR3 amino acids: CASSPPTQETQYF. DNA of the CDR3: TGTGCCAGCTCACCACCTACCCAAGAGACCCAGTACTTC.

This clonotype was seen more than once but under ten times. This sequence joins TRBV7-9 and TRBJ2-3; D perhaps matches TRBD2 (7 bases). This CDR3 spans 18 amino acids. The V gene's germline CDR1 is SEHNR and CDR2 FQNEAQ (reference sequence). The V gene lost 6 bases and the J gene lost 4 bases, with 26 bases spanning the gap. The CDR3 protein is CASRPLLDGGRRPDTQYF. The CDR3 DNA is TGTGCCAGCAGGCCACTTCTGGACGGGGGGCGCCGCCCAGATACGCAGTATTTT.

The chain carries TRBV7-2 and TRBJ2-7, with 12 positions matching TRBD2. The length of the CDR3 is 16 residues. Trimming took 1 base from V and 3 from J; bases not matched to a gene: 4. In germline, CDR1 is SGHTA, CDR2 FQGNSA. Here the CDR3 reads CASSLGTSGGFYEQYF. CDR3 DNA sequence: TGTGCCAGCAGCTTAGGAACTAGCGGGGGGTTCTACGAGCAGTACTTC.

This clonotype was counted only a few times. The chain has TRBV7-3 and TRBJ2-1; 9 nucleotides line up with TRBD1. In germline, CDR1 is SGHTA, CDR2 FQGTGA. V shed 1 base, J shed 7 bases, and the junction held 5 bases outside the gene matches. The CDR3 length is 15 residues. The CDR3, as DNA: TGTGCCAGCAGCTTAATGGGGACAGGGTCGAATGAGCAGTTCTTC. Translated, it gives CASSLMGTGSNEQFF. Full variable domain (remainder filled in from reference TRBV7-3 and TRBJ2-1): GAGVSQTPSNKVTEKGKYVELRCDPISGHTALYWYRQSLGQGPEFLIYFQGTGAADDSGLPNDRFFAVRPEGSVSTLKIQRTERGDSAVYLCASSLMGTGSNEQFFGPGTRLTVL.

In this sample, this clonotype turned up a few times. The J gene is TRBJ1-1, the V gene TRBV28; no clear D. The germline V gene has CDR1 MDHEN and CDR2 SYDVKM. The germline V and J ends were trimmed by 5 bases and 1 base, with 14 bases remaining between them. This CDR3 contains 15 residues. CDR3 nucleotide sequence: TGTGCCAGCAGTCTCATCCAAACGGGGAACACTGAAGCTTTCTTT. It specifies CASSLIQTGNTEAFF.